The present T cell receptor (beta chain) was sequenced within a study of shared clonotypes between healthy human individuals. Genomic DNA of each subset was evenly split across several immunoSEQ plates. TCRdb keeps only in-frame clones here, not all; method: immunoSEQ multiplex PCR. The top ten hold around 12% of the sample, which has hundreds of thousands of clones, around three quarters seen once. This clone was counted a single time. The germline V gene encodes CDR1 MNHEY and CDR2 SVGAGI. There are 14 residues in the CDR3. The ends were cut back, 0 bases at V and 7 bases at J, with 9 bases in the middle. Donors were healthy HIV-negative adults without recently reported acute infections or vaccinations.

Sequencing was carried out using PBMCs. V is TRBV6-5 and J is TRBJ2-2; no definite D call. The receptor comes from a woman aged 35 to 49 in good health. Some clones in this sample may be carry-over from other donors' samples. In DNA, the CDR3 is TGTGCCAGCAGTTACTCAGGGTTTAGCGGGGAGCTGTTTTTT. This gives the protein CASSYSGFSGELFF.